The 18 T cell receptor beta chains reported below all come from one sample, sequenced in a study of T cell responses to AZD1222 COVID-19 vaccine. Assay: immunoSEQ multiplex PCR; the TCRdb copy retains only in-frame clones and omits some. The table includes fewer than 90,000 clones, roughly 86% detected once. Sequencing was performed on peripheral blood, taken 28 days after the second AZD1222 dose. These receptors originate from an adult who received the AZD1222 COVID-19 vaccine.

This chain links TRBV5-1 with TRBJ2-7, with TRBD2 matching over 9 bases. The CDR3 totals 16 residues. The V and J ends lost 4 bases and 0 bases, in that order; junction bases with no gene match: 8. Germline lookup yields CDR1 SGHRS and CDR2 YFSETQ. CDR3: CASSRDGTSSSYEQYF. Here the CDR3 DNA reads TGCGCCAGCAGCAGGGATGGGACTAGCTCCTCCTACGAGCAGTACTTC. The full variable domain, completed using reference TRBV5-1 and TRBJ2-7, is KAGVTQTPRYLIKTRGQQVTLSCSPISGHRSVSWYQQTPGQGLQFLFEYFSETQRNKGNFPGRFSGRQFSNSRSEMNVSTLELGDSALYLCASSRDGTSSSYEQYFGPGTRLTVT.

The V gene is TRBV14, the J gene TRBJ2-7; a weak D match, TRBD2 (5 bases). This CDR3 has 15 residues. Trimming left V 4 bases short and J 1 base short, with 14 bases between. CDR1 and CDR2 (germline): SGHDN, FVKESK. The chain's CDR3 is CASSRGGFRSYEQYF. The CDR3 bases are TGTGCCAGCAGCCGAGGCGGGTTTAGGTCCTACGAGCAGTACTTC. The full variable domain, rest sourced from reference TRBV14 and TRBJ2-7, is EAGVTQFPSHSVIEKGQTVTLRCDPISGHDNLYWYRRVMGKEIKFLLHFVKESKQDESGMPNNRFLAERTGGTYSTLKVQPAELEDSGVYFCASSRGGFRSYEQYFGPGTRLTVT.

The sample holds one count of this clone. The gene calls are TRBV27 and TRBJ1-3; unclear D gene. The CDR3 runs 14 residues. Trimming removed 2 bases at V and 5 bases at J, with 10 bases between. Germline CDR1 reads MNHEY; CDR2 reads SMNVEV (reference sequence). The CDR3 loop is CASSLRGDRNTIYF. The CDR3 DNA follows: TGTGCCAGCAGTTTAAGAGGTGATAGAAACACCATATATTTT.

The chain employs TRBV29-1 and TRBJ1-3; D unclear. Germline CDR1 reads SQVTM; CDR2 reads ANQGSEA. CDR3 length equals 16 residues. Trimming removed 3 bases at V and 3 bases at J, with 18 bases between. The CDR3 coding sequence is TGCAGCGTTGAGCAGCTGGGCGGAGCGTATGGAAACACCATATATTTT. Its protein is CSVEQLGGAYGNTIYF.

The rearrangement links TRBV18 to TRBJ2-7, with D tentatively TRBD2 (6 bases). Between the trimmed V and J ends, which lost 8 bases and 0 bases, there was a span of 11 bases. Germline loops: CDR1 KGHSH, CDR2 LQKENI. The CDR3 loop spans 13 amino acids. The CDR3 coding sequence is TGTGCCAGCCGCGGGACCTCCTCCTACGAGCAGTACTTC. The encoded protein is CASRGTSSYEQYF.

This rearrangement joins TRBV6-5 to TRBJ2-1; 8 nucleotides align to TRBD2. Unmatched junction bases numbered 7, after V lost 4 bases and J lost 2 bases. The CDR3 has 16 residues. Germline V gene lookup returns CDR1 MNHEY and CDR2 SVGAGI. This CDR3 is CASSFFSGATYNEQFF. Written as DNA, the CDR3 is TGTGCCAGCAGTTTCTTTAGCGGGGCCACCTACAATGAGCAGTTCTTC.

The chain uses TRBV30 and TRBJ2-1; the D call may be TRBD1 or TRBD2 (5 bases each). The CDR3 consists of 13 residues. V dropped 3 bases and J dropped 10 bases, with 16 bases sitting between them. Germline values: CDR1 GTSNPN, CDR2 SVGIG (reference sequence). CDR3 nucleotide sequence: TGTGCCTGGAGAGGGGTAGCGAAAGTCGAGCAGTTCTTC. Translated, it gives CAWRGVAKVEQFF.

The V call is TRBV5-5, the J call TRBJ2-7; D gene unclear. Trimming removed 5 bases at V and 7 bases at J, with 13 bases between. CDR1 is SGHKS and CDR2 is YYEKEE in the germline V gene (reference sequence). The CDR3 covers 12 residues. CDR3 coding DNA: TGTGCCAGCAGTCAGGTCGTAGTAGAGCAGTACTTC. Residues: CASSQVVVEQYF. The full variable domain, rest sourced from reference TRBV5-5 and TRBJ2-7, is DAGVTQSPTHLIKTRGQQVTLRCSPISGHKSVSWYQQVLGQGPQFIFQYYEKEERGRGNFPDRFSARQFPNYSSELNVNALLLGDSALYLCASSQVVVEQYFGPGTRLTVT.

This chain uses TRBV30 with TRBJ1-1, with a weak D call TRBD1 (5 bases). Between the trimmed V and J ends, which lost 2 bases and 4 bases, there was a span of 14 bases. The CDR3 runs to 14 residues. Germline CDR1 and CDR2: GTSNPN and SVGIG (reference sequence). Here the CDR3 reads CAWSPGGGGTEAFF. DNA for the CDR3: TGTGCCTGGAGTCCTGGGGGGGGTGGCACTGAAGCTTTCTTT.

The rearrangement links TRBV30 to TRBJ1-5; maybe TRBD1 (5 bases). The CDR3 length is 17 residues. V shed 3 bases and J shed 0 bases, with 18 bases lying between them. Germline V gene lookup returns CDR1 GTSNPN and CDR2 SVGIG (reference sequence). The DNA of the CDR3 is TGTGCCTGGAGCGCTCTACTACGGGGGAATAGCAATCAGCCCCAGCATTTT. Translating it yields CAWSALLRGNSNQPQHF. Filled out from reference TRBV30 and TRBJ1-5, the complete variable domain reads SQTIHQWPATLVQPVGSPLSLECTVEGTSNPNLYWYRQAAGRGLQLLFYSVGIGQISSEVPQNLSASRPQDRQFILSSKKLLLSDSGFYLCAWSALLRGNSNQPQHFGDGTRLSIL.

V gene TRBV6-1 combines with J gene TRBJ2-3; D call uncertain. Germline CDR1 is MNHNS and CDR2 is SASEGT. Trimming took 8 bases from V and 0 from J, leaving 21 bases between them. This CDR3 has 17 amino acids. The CDR3 here is CASRGSGPVFSTDTQYF. The CDR3 bases are TGTGCCAGCCGTGGGTCGGGCCCTGTATTTAGCACAGATACGCAGTATTTT.

This clone appeared a single time. V usage is TRBV7-6 and J usage is TRBJ1-1; D is perhaps TRBD1 (5 bases). Germline CDR1 and CDR2: SGHVS and FNYEAQ. The CDR3 sequence is 16 residues long. V lost 1 base and J 2 bases, leaving 14 bases between the germline ends. Here the CDR3 DNA reads TGTGCCAGCAGCTTAGAGGGTCCAGGGTTAAACACTGAAGCTTTCTTT. It specifies CASSLEGPGLNTEAFF.

The V call is TRBV2, the J call TRBJ1-1; D not resolved. The CDR3 is 16 amino acids. V was pared by 3 bases and J by 3 bases, with 17 bases between. The germline gives CDR1 SNHLY, CDR2 FYNNEI. As DNA, the CDR3 is TGTGCCAGCAGTGATCAGGTCTTTCGGTCGGACACTGAAGCTTTCTTT. Translation: CASSDQVFRSDTEAFF.

The chain is built from TRBV9 and TRBJ2-7; 8 bases fit TRBD2. Germline V gene lookup returns CDR1 SGDLS and CDR2 YYNGEE. This CDR3 contains 14 residues. The junction had 8 bases not matched to a gene; V was cut back by 0 bases and J by 9 bases. The chain's CDR3 is CASSVGLAPSVQYF. The DNA for the CDR3 is TGTGCCAGCAGCGTAGGACTAGCGCCATCGGTGCAGTACTTC.

The chain joins TRBV7-9 to TRBJ2-1, with 9 bases matching TRBD2. The CDR3 has 13 residues. Trimming removed 5 bases from V and 9 bases from J; junction bases left unmatched: 5. CDR1 and CDR2 (germline): SEHNR, FQNEAQ (reference sequence). CDR3 residues: CASSRGGRGEQFF. CDR3 bases: TGTGCCAGCAGCCGGGGCGGGAGGGGTGAGCAGTTCTTC.

V usage is TRBV27 and J usage is TRBJ2-2; D remains unclear. Per germline, CDR1 MNHEY and CDR2 SMNVEV (reference sequence). The V end lost 6 bases, the J end lost 0 bases, and 11 bases lay between the germline ends. The CDR3 runs 15 residues. The CDR3 DNA reads as TGTGCCAGCAGAAACCTGGGGTCGAACACCGGGGAGCTGTTTTTT. Its translation: CASRNLGSNTGELFF.

The chain recombines TRBV3-1 (or the pseudogene TRBV3-2) with TRBJ2-3, with 9 bases that match TRBD2. The CDR3 runs 14 residues. Trimming cost V 8 bases and J 4 bases; bases outside gene matches: 7. From germline, CDR1 is LGHDT and CDR2 YNNKEL (reference sequence). The CDR3 protein is CASASGVLSDTQYF. Here the CDR3 DNA reads TGTGCCAGCGCTAGCGGGGTACTGTCAGATACGCAGTATTTT.

V and J are TRBV19 and TRBJ2-1; 8 bases agree with TRBD2. The V and J ends lost 6 bases and 7 bases, in that order; junction bases with no gene match: 11. This CDR3 has 15 amino acids. Germline assignment: CDR1 LNHDA and CDR2 SQIVND (reference sequence). The CDR3 loop is CASRAHGAGGNEQFF. CDR3 in DNA: TGTGCCAGTAGGGCCCATGGGGCGGGAGGTAATGAGCAGTTCTTC.